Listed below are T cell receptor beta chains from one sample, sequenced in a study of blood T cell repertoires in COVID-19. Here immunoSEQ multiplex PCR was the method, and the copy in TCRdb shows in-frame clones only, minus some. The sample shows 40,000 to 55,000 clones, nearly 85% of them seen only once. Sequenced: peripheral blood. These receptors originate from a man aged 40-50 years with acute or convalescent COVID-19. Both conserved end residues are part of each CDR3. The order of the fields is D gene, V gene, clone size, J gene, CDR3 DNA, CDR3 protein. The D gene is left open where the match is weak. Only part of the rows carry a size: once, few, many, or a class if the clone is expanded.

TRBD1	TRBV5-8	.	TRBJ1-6	TGTGCCAGCAGACACGGACAGGGGGCGCCTTCACCCCTCCACTTT	CASRHGQGAPSPLHF
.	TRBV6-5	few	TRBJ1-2	TGTGCCAGCAGTCCTTGGGAGGACTATGGCTACACCTTC	CASSPWEDYGYTF
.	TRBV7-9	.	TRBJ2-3	TGTGCCAGCAGCCTAGGGGGTTCAGGGGCCACAGATACGCAGTATTTT	CASSLGGSGATDTQYF
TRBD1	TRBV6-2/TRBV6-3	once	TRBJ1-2	TGTGCCAGCAGCCACCCGGGACAGGGGGCCAGGAATTATGGCTACACCTTC	CASSHPGQGARNYGYTF
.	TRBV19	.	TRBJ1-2	TGTGCCAGTAGTATATCCCAGGGCAGGGGCTACACCTTC	CASSISQGRGYTF
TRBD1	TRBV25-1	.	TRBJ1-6	TGTGCCAGCAGTCCCGGGACAGGGAGGATTTCACCCCTCCACTTT	CASSPGTGRISPLHF
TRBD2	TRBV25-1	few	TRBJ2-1	TGTGCCAGCAGTGGCCCTAGCGGGATCAATGAGCAGTTCTTC	CASSGPSGINEQFF
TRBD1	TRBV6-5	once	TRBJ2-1	TGTGCCAGCAGCCCGGGACAGAGTAACAATGAGCAGTTCTTC	CASSPGQSNNEQFF
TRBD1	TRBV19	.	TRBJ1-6	TGTGCCAGTAGAATGGACAGGGGTAATTCACCCCTCCACTTT	CASRMDRGNSPLHF
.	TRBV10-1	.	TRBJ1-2	TGCGCCAGCAGCTCGCGTGTAGGGGACACGGATGGCTACACCTTC	CASSSRVGDTDGYTF
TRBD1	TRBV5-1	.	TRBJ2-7	TGCGCCAGCAGCTTTCCGGGACAGGGGAACGAGCAGTACTTC	CASSFPGQGNEQYF
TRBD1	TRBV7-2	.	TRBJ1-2	TGTGCCAGCAGCCAGGGACAGGGGGCGGGTGGCTACACCTTC	CASSQGQGAGGYTF
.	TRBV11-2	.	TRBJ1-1	TGTGCCAGCAGCCCCCGCCGGGATTCAAACACTGAAGCTTTCTTT	CASSPRRDSNTEAFF
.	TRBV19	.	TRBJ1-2	TGTGCCAGTAGTCCTAGAGTCGACTATGGCTACACCTTC	CASSPRVDYGYTF
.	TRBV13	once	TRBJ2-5	TGTGCCAGCAGCTTAGAGATCCGGAGGGAGACCCAGTACTTC	CASSLEIRRETQYF
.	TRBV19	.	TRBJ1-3	TGTGCCACTGCCGAGAGAAACACCATATATTTT	CATAERNTIYF
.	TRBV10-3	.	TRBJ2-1	TGTGCCATCAGTGAGGGAAAGCGGTACAATGAGCAGTTCTTC	CAISEGKRYNEQFF
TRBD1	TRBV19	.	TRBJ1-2	TGTGCCAGTGGGGACAGGAACTATGGCTACACCTTC	CASGDRNYGYTF
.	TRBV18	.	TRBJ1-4	TGTGCCAGCTCACCGGATACTCGAGGAAAACTGTTTTTT	CASSPDTRGKLFF
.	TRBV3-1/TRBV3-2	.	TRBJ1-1	TGTGCCAGCAGCCAAGAACGCGGCAACGAAGCTTTCTTT	CASSQERGNEAFF
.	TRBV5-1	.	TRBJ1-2	TGCGCCAGCAGCCCACCGGACAGCTATGGCTACACCTTC	CASSPPDSYGYTF
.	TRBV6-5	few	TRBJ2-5	TGTGCCAGCAGTTACTTCCGACTAAAGCAAGAGACCCAGTACTTC	CASSYFRLKQETQYF
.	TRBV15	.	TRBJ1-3	TGTGCCACCAGCAGAGAACAGGGTGGAAACACCATATATTTT	CATSREQGGNTIYF
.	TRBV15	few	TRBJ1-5	TGTGCCACCAGCAGATCCCCTAACTACAATCAGCCCCAGCATTTT	CATSRSPNYNQPQHF
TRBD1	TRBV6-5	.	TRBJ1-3	TGTGCCGCGGGACAGGGGGCAGACACCATATATTTT	CAAGQGADTIYF
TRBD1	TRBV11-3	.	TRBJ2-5	TGTGCCAGCAGCTTAGATCTGACGGGACAGCAAGAGACCCAGTACTTC	CASSLDLTGQQETQYF
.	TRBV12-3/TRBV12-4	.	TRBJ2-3	TGTGCCAGCAGTGAGTCCGCAGATACGCAGTATTTT	CASSESADTQYF
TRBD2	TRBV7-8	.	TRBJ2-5	TGTGCCAGCAGCCTAGGGACTAGCGGGGGGAGGGAGACCCAGTACTTC	CASSLGTSGGRETQYF
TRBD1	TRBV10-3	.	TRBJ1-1	TGTGCCATCAGTGTAGGGACAGTGAACACTGAAGCTTTCTTT	CAISVGTVNTEAFF
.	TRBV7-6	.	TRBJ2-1	TGTGCCAGCAGCCCGACTTCGCTTTCCTACAATGAGCAGTTCTTC	CASSPTSLSYNEQFF
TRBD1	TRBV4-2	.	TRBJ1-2	TGTGCCAGCAGGCCCGGGACAGGGTATGGCTACACCTTC	CASRPGTGYGYTF
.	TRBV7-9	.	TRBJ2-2	TGTGCCAGCAGCAGTTGGTTACAGGGTAACACCGGGGAGCTGTTTTTT	CASSSWLQGNTGELFF
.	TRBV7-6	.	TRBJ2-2	TGTGCCAGCAGCTCCCGAGTTGACGGGAGTCGCACCGGGGAGCTGTTTTTT	CASSSRVDGSRTGELFF
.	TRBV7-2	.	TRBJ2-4	TGTGCCAGCAGCCCACGTCAGGGGGGTAACTTCAACATTCAGTACTTC	CASSPRQGGNFNIQYF
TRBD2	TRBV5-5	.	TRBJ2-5	TGTGCCAGCAGCTTGCAGACTAGCGGGGGGCGAGAGACCCAGTACTTC	CASSLQTSGGRETQYF
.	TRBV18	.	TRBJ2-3	TGTGCCAGCTCACCACCGGGCCGGACAGATACGCAGTATTTT	CASSPPGRTDTQYF
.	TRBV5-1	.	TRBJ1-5	TGCGCCAGCAGCCCGACTGTAGGGGGGGATAGTCAGCCCCAGCATTTT	CASSPTVGGDSQPQHF
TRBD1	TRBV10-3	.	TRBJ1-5	TGTGCCATCAGCCCGGGACAGCTTAGCAATCAGCCCCAGCATTTT	CAISPGQLSNQPQHF
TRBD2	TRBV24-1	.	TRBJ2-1	TGTGCCACCAGTGACCCTAGGGTAGCGGGAGGGGACAATGAGCAGTTCTTC	CATSDPRVAGGDNEQFF
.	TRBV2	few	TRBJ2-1	TGTGCCAGCAGCGCCTGGGCCGAGCAGTTCTTC	CASSAWAEQFF
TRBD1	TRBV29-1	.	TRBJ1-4	TGCAGCGTACGGCCGACAGGGCGACCGGAAAAACTGTTTTTT	CSVRPTGRPEKLFF